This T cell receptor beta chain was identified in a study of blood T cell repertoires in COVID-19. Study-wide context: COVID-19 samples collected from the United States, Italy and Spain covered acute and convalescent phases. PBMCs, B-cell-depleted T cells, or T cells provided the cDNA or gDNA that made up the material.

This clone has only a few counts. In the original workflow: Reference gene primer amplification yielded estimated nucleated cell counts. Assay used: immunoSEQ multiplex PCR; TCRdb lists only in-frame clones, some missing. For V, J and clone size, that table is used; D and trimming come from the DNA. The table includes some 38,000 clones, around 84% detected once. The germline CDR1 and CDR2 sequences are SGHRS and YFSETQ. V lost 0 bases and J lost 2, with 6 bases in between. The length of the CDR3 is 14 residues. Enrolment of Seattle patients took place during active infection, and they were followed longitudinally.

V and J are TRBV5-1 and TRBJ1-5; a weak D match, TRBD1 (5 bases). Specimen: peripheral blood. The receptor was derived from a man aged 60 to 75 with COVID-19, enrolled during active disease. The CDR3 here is CASSLEGGNQPQHF. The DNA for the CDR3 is TGCGCCAGCAGCTTGGAAGGGGGCAATCAGCCCCAGCATTTT. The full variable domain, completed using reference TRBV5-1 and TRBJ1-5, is KAGVTQTPRYLIKTRGQQVTLSCSPISGHRSVSWYQQTPGQGLQFLFEYFSETQRNKGNFPGRFSGRQFSNSRSEMNVSTLELGDSALYLCASSLEGGNQPQHFGDGTRLSIL.